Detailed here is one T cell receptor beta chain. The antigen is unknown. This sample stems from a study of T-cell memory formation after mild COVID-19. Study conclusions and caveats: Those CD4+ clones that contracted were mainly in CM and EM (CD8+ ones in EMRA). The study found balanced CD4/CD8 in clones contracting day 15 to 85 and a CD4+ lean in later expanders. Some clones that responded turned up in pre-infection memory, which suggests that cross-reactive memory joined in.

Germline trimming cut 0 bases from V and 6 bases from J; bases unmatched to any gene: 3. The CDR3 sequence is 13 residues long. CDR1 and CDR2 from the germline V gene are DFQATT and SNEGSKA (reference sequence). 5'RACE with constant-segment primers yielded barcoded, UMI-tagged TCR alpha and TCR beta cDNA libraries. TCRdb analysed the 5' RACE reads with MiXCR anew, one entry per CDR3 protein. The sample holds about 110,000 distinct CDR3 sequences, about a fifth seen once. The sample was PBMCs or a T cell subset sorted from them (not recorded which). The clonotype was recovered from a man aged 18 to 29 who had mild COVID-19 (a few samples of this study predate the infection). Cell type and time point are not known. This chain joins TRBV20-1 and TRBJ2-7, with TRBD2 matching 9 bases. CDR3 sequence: CSAREGLASEQYV. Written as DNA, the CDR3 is TGCAGTGCTAGAGAGGGACTAGCAAGCGAGCAGTACGTC.